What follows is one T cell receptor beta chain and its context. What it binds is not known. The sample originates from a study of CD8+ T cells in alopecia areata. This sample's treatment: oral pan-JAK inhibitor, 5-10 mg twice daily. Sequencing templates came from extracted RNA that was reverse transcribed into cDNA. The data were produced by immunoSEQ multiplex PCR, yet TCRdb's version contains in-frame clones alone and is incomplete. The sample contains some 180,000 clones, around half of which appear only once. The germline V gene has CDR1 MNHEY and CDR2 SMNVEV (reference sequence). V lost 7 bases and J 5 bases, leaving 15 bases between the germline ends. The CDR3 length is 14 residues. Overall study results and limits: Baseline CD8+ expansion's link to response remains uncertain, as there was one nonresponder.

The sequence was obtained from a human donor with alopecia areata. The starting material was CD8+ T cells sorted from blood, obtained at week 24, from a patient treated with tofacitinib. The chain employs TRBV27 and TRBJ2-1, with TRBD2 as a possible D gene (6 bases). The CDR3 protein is CASIDGGADNEQFF. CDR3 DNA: TGTGCCAGCATCGATGGAGGGGCGGACAATGAGCAGTTCTTC.